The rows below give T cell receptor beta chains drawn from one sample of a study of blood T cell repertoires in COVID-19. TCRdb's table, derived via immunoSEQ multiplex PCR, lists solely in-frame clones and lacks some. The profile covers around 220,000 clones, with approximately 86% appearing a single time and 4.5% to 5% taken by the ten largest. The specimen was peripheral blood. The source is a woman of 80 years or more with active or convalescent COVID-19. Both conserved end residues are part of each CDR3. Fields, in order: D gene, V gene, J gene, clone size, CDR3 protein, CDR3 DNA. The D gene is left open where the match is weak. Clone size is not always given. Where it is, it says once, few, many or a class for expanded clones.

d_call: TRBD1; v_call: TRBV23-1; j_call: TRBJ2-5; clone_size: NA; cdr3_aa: CASSPLLSRQGEVRQETQYF; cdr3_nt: TGCGCCAGCAGTCCCCTCTTGAGCCGACAGGGGGAAGTTCGACAAGAGACCCAGTACTTC
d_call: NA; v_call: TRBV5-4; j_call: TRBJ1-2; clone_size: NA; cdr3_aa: CASSLSPRRGAQYGYTF; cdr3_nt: TGTGCCAGCAGCTTAAGCCCCCGCCGGGGGGCTCAGTATGGCTACACCTTC
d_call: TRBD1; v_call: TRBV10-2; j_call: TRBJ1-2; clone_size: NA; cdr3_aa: CASSEGTGGYGYTF; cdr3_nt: TGCGCCAGCAGTGAAGGGACAGGGGGCTATGGCTACACCTTC
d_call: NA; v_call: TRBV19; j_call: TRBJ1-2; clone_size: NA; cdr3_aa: CASSMGQLNYGYTF; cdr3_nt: TGTGCCAGTAGTATGGGACAACTAAACTATGGCTACACCTTC
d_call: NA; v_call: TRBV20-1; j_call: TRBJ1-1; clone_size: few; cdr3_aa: CSASRGGNTEAFF; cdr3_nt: TGCAGTGCTAGTAGGGGGGGGAACACTGAAGCTTTCTTT
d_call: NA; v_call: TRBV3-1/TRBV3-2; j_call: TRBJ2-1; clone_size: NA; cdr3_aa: CASSLSSGNNEQFF; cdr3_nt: TGTGCCAGCAGCCTCAGCTCAGGAAACAATGAGCAGTTCTTC
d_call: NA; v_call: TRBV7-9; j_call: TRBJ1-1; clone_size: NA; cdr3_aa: CASSLRTEPNTEAFF; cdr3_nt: TGTGCCAGCAGCCTAAGGACAGAACCGAACACTGAAGCTTTCTTT
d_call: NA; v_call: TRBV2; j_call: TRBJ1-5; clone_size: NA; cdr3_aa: CASSRDRLSNQPQHF; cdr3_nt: TGTGCCAGCAGCCGAGACAGACTTAGCAATCAGCCCCAGCATTTT
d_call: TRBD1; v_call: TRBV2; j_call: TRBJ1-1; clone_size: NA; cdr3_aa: CASSEAKSGGERNTEAFF; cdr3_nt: TGTGCCAGCAGTGAAGCGAAGTCAGGGGGCGAAAGGAACACTGAAGCTTTCTTT
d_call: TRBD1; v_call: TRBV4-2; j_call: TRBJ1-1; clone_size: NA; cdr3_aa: CASSQVLTGGLSTEAFF; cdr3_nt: TGTGCCAGCAGCCAAGTCCTGACAGGGGGATTGAGTACTGAAGCTTTCTTT
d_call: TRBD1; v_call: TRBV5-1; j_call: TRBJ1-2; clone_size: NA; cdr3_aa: CASSLDGTAFFYGYTF; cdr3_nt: TGCGCCAGCAGCTTGGATGGGACAGCCTTTTTTTATGGCTACACCTTC
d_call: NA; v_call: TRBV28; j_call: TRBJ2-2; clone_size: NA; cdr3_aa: CASSFQGTNTGELFF; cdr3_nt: TGTGCCAGCAGTTTTCAGGGGACGAACACCGGGGAGCTGTTTTTT
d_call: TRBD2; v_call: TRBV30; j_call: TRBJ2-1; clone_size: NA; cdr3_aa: CAWSAIAGTYNEQFF; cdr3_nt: TGTGCCTGGAGTGCGATAGCGGGAACCTACAATGAGCAGTTCTTC
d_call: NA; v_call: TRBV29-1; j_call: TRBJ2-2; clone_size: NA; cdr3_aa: CSVRTVNTGELFF; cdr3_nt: TGCAGCGTTAGGACAGTGAACACCGGGGAGCTGTTTTTT
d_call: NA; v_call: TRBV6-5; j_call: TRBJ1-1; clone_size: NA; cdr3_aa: CASSVESLANTEAFF; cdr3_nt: TGTGCCAGCAGCGTTGAAAGCCTCGCGAACACTGAAGCTTTCTTT
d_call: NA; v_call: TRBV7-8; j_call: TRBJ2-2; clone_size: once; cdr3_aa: CASSPNRNTGELFF; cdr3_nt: TGTGCCAGCAGCCCCAACAGGAACACCGGGGAGCTGTTTTTT
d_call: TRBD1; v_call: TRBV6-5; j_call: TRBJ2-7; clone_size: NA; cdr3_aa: CASRETGGPYEQYF; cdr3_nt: TGTGCCAGCAGGGAGACAGGGGGCCCCTACGAGCAGTACTTC
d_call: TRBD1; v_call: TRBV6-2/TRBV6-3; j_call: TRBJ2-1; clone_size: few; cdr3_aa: CASSKGQGAVLFF; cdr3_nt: TGTGCCAGCAGCAAAGGACAGGGGGCTGTCCTGTTCTTC
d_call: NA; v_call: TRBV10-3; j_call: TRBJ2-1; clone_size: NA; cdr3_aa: CAISGVQNEQFF; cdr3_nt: TGTGCCATCAGTGGAGTCCAAAATGAGCAGTTCTTC
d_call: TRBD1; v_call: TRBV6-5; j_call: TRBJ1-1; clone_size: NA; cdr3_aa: CASNKRQGNTEAFF; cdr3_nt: TGTGCCAGCAACAAAAGACAGGGGAACACTGAAGCTTTCTTT
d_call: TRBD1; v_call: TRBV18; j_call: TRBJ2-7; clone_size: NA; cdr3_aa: CASSPGSGTGVYEQYF; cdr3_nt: TGTGCCAGCTCACCAGGATCCGGGACAGGGGTATACGAGCAGTACTTC
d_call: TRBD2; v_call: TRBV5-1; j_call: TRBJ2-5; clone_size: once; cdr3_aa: CASSWLAGGGETQYF; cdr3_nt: TGCGCCAGCAGCTGGTTAGCGGGAGGAGGGGAGACCCAGTACTTC
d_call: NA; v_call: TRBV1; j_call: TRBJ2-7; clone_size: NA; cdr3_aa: CTSSQIQGTSGRARGSYEQYF; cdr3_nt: TGCACCAGCAGCCAAATCCAAGGGACTAGCGGGAGGGCCAGGGGGTCCTACGAGCAGTACTTC
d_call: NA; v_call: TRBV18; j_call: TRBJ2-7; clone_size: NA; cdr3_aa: CASSLEISEQYF; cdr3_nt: TGTGCCAGCTCACTAGAGATCTCCGAGCAGTACTTC
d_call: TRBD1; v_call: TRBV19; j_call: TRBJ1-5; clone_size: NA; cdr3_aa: CASSWVTGVNQPQHF; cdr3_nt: TGTGCCAGTAGTTGGGTGACAGGGGTCAATCAGCCCCAGCATTTT
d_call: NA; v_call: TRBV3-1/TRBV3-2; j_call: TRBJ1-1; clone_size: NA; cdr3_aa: CASSQGGQIGGTEAFF; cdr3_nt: TGTGCCAGCAGCCAAGGGGGGCAGATTGGCGGCACTGAAGCTTTCTTT
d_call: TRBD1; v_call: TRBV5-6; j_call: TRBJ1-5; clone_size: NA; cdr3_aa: CASSSRGQGSNQPQHF; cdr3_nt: TGTGCCAGCAGCTCCAGGGGACAGGGGAGCAATCAGCCCCAGCATTTT
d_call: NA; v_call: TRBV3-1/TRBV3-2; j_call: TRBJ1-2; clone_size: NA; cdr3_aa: CASSQVTSLYGYTF; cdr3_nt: TGTGCCAGCAGCCAAGTAACATCTCTCTATGGCTACACCTTC
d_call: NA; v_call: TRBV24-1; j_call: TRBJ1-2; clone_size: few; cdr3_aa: CATSGSNYGYTF; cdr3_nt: TGTGCCACCAGTGGCAGTAACTATGGCTACACCTTC
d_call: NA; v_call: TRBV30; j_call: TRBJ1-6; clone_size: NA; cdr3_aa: CAWIQTENNSPLHF; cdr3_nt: TGTGCCTGGATTCAGACAGAGAATAATTCACCCCTCCACTTT
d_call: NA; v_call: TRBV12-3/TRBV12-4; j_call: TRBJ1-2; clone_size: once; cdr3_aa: CASSLDSFYGYTF; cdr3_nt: TGTGCCAGCAGTTTAGACAGCTTCTATGGCTACACCTTC
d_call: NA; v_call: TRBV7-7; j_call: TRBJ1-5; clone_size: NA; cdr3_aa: CASSLEPGESFGQPQHF; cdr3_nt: TGTGCTAGCAGCTTAGAGCCAGGGGAGTCTTTTGGTCAGCCCCAGCATTTT
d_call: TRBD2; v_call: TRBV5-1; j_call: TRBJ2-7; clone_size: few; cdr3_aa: CASSFTASGRAYEQYF; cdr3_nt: TGCGCCAGCAGCTTTACGGCTAGCGGGAGGGCTTACGAGCAGTACTTC
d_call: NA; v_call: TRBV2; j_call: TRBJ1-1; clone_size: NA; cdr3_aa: CASSDGHGLTEAFF; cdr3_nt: TGTGCCAGCAGCGACGGACATGGGCTGACTGAAGCTTTCTTT
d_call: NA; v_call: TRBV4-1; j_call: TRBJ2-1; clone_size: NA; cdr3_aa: CASSQVPPNGGNEQFF; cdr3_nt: TGCGCCAGCAGCCAAGTTCCCCCGAATGGGGGGAATGAGCAGTTCTTC
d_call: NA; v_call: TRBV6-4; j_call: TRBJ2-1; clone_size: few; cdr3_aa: CASSDGGGPNEQFF; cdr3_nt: TGTGCCAGCAGTGACGGTGGAGGGCCAAATGAGCAGTTCTTC
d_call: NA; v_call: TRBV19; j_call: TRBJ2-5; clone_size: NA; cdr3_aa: CASSIGRFQETQYF; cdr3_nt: TGTGCCAGTAGTATAGGGAGGTTCCAAGAGACCCAGTACTTC
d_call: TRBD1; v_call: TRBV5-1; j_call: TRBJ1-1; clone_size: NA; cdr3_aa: CASSTGQGFTEAFF; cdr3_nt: TGCGCCAGCAGCACAGGACAGGGGTTCACTGAAGCTTTCTTT
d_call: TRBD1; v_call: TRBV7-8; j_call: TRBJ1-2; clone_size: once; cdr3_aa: CASSLAGQGYGYTF; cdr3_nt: TGTGCCAGCAGCTTAGCGGGACAGGGTTATGGCTACACCTTC
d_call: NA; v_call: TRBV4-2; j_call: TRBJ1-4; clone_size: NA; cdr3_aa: CASSQATGGEKLFF; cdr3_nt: TGTGCCAGCAGCCAGGCGACAGGAGGAGAAAAACTGTTTTTT